The 32 T cell receptor beta chains reported below all come from one sample, sequenced in a study of response to subunit inactivated influenza vaccine. TCRdb itself ran the RT-PCR reads through MiXCR, one entry per CDR3 protein. The data hold hundreds of thousands of distinct CDR3 sequences, with approximately 7.6% observed a single time. The sequences come from PBMCs from blood, collected less than 30 months after vaccination. The source of these receptors is a man in his fifties or sixties who received an inactivated influenza vaccine.

The V gene is TRBV20-1, the J gene TRBJ2-5; 8 nucleotides agree with TRBD2. Germline lookup yields CDR1 DFQATT and CDR2 SNEGSKA (reference sequence). CDR3 length: 14 amino acids. Here the CDR3 DNA reads TGCAGCGTTCTAATTGGCGGGGGGTTAAAGACCCAGTACTTC. Protein product: CSVLIGGGLKTQYF.

V and J are TRBV7-9 and TRBJ2-7; TRBD2 matches at 7 bases. Germline V gene lookup returns CDR1 SEHNR and CDR2 FQNEAQ (reference sequence). Trimming at V came to 2 bases and at J to 2 bases, leaving 3 bases not matched to a gene. The CDR3 runs to 14 residues. The CDR3 loop is CASSLSGLAYEQYF. The DNA for the CDR3 is TGTGCCAGCAGCTTAAGTGGACTAGCCTACGAGCAGTACTTC.

Many counts were recorded for this clonotype. This sequence joins TRBV4-3 and TRBJ1-6, with D uncertain. The CDR3 is 14 amino acids. Trimming stripped 0 bases from V and 10 bases from J, with 10 bases between. The germline gives CDR1 LGHNA, CDR2 YSLEER. The CDR3 protein is CASSQEAVESPLHF. The DNA for the CDR3 is TGCGCCAGCAGCCAAGAGGCAGTGGAATCACCCCTCCACTTT.

This clonotype has only a few counts. The chain uses TRBV21-1 and TRBJ2-1; the D call in the table, TRBD1, was not verified against the DNA. TRBV21-1 is marked as a pseudogene. This CDR3 has 15 residues. The CDR3 sequence is CASSARTGLINEQFF. CDR3 nucleotides: TGTGCCAGCAGCGCCCGGACAGGGCTGATTAATGAGCAGTTCTTC.

The chain joins TRBV11-2 to TRBJ1-2; D is perhaps TRBD1 (6 bases). V lost 5 bases, J lost 0 bases, and 22 bases lay in between. This CDR3 comprises 18 residues. Germline CDR1 reads SGHAT; CDR2 reads FQNNGV. The CDR3 region has the DNA TGTGCCAGCAGCCGAGAGAGACCGACAGGTCCAACTAACTATGGCTACACCTTC. The encoded protein is CASSRERPTGPTNYGYTF.

The rearrangement links TRBV5-4 to TRBJ2-2, with D possibly called TRBD1 or TRBD2 (5 bases each). This CDR3 contains 14 residues. Trimming shortened V by 3 bases and J by 9 bases, and 15 bases separated the two germline ends. Germline values: CDR1 SGHNT, CDR2 YYREEE (reference sequence). The CDR3 DNA reads as TGTGCCAGCAGCTCAAACGAGGGGACCCGGGAGCTGTTTTTT. Protein: CASSSNEGTRELFF.

This clonotype appeared once. The J gene is TRBJ2-3, the V gene TRBV7-2, with TRBD2 as a possible D gene (5 bases). Trimming took off 5 bases at V and 6 bases at J, with 15 bases between the two ends. The CDR3 contains 14 residues. Germline CDR1 and CDR2: SGHTA and FQGNSA. The CDR3, as DNA: TGTGCCAGCAGCCGAGGAGGCTTTTCCGATACGCAGTATTTT. Amino acids: CASSRGGFSDTQYF.

The chain uses TRBV29-1 and TRBJ2-3; 7 positions agree with TRBD1. This CDR3 spans 16 amino acids. Unmatched junction bases numbered 14, after V lost 6 bases and J lost 2 bases. CDR1 SQVTM and CDR2 ANQGSEA come from the germline V gene. The CDR3 nucleotides read TGCAGCGTCCGCAGAGGGGGCCATGAATTCACAGATACGCAGTATTTT. It encodes CSVRRGGHEFTDTQYF.

This clonotype was found many times. The V call is TRBV3-1, the J call TRBJ1-2, with 9 bases lining up with TRBD1. The CDR3 has 13 residues. Germline assignment: CDR1 LGHDT and CDR2 YNNKEL (reference sequence). The ends lost 4 bases at V and 7 bases at J; junction bases unmatched: 4. CDR3 amino acids: CASSPGQGSGYTF. The CDR3 DNA is TGTGCCAGCAGCCCCGGACAGGGGAGTGGCTACACCTTC.

A few counts support this clonotype. The rearrangement links TRBV30 to TRBJ2-1; TRBD2 agrees at 7 bases. This CDR3 is 12 amino acids long. The V and J ends lost 0 bases and 7 bases, in that order; junction bases with no gene match: 0. The germline V gene encodes CDR1 GTSNPN and CDR2 SVGIG (reference sequence). DNA of the CDR3: TGTGCCTGGAGTGTAGCGGGGAATGAGCAGTTCTTC. Translation gives CAWSVAGNEQFF.

The J gene is TRBJ1-3, the V gene TRBV4-2; D not certain. This CDR3 has 17 amino acids. V was pared by 0 bases and J by 0 bases, with 12 bases between. Germline CDR1 LGHNA, CDR2 YNFKEQ. CDR3 DNA: TGTGCCAGCAGCCAAGAATTTAAAGGACCCTCTGGAAACACCATATATTTT. This codes for CASSQEFKGPSGNTIYF.

This clonotype was detected a few times. The chain recombines TRBV29-1 with TRBJ2-1, with 9 bases matching TRBD2. Losses at the gene ends were 0 bases for V and 0 bases for J; bases not matched to a gene: 6. The CDR3 length is 17 residues. Germline V gene sequence: CDR1 SQVTM, CDR2 ANQGSEA. CDR3 nucleotides: TGCAGCGTTGAAGATCGAGGTAGCGGGAGCTCCTACAATGAGCAGTTCTTC. The encoded protein is CSVEDRGSGSSYNEQFF.

This clonotype was observed a handful of times. The chain uses TRBV29-1 and TRBJ1-1; maybe TRBD1 (5 bases). The germline V and J ends were trimmed by 6 bases and 0 bases, with 11 bases remaining between them. Germline values: CDR1 SQVTM, CDR2 ANQGSEA. The CDR3 extends over 13 amino acids. The CDR3 sequence: CSVSRVVNTEAFF. CDR3 nucleotides: TGCAGCGTCTCCAGGGTTGTGAACACTGAAGCTTTCTTT.

In its sample, this clonotype was seen many times. This chain connects TRBV20-1 to TRBJ2-1; D perhaps matches TRBD1 (5 bases). This CDR3 comprises 13 residues. Trimming removed 6 bases at V and 3 bases at J, with 12 bases between. Germline V lookup: CDR1 DFQATT, CDR2 SNEGSKA (reference sequence). CDR3 loop: CSAEGALYNEQFF. DNA of the CDR3: TGCAGTGCAGAAGGGGCGCTCTACAATGAGCAGTTCTTC.

The chain combines TRBV11-2 with TRBJ2-7; 7 nucleotides agree with TRBD2. Germline-derived CDR1 and CDR2 are SGHAT and FQNNGV. The CDR3 covers 14 residues. With 5 bases clipped from V and 7 bases from J, the junction kept 11 bases outside the gene matches. CDR3 DNA sequence: TGTGCCAGCAGCCCTCAGCGGGATAAGGCTGAGCAGTACTTC. Translating it yields CASSPQRDKAEQYF.

This clonotype has at least ten counts. This chain joins TRBV3-1 and TRBJ2-7; D not certain. Trimming left V 4 bases short and J 3 bases short, with 7 bases between. Germline CDR1 LGHDT, CDR2 YNNKEL (reference sequence). The CDR3 has 12 amino acids. As DNA, the CDR3 is TGTGCCAGCAGCCTCTCGTTCTACGAGCAGTACTTC. As protein: CASSLSFYEQYF.

This clonotype was observed many times. The genes are TRBV3-1 and TRBJ1-1; no firm D call. CDR3 length: 13 residues. V gave up 4 bases and J gave up 1 base, with 7 bases separating them. Germline-derived CDR1 and CDR2 are LGHDT and YNNKEL (reference sequence). The CDR3 coding sequence is TGTGCCAGCAGCCCCTTAGCGAACACTGAAGCTTTCTTT. Translating it yields CASSPLANTEAFF.

This chain uses TRBV3-1 with TRBJ2-7, with 9 bases identical to TRBD2. The ends lost 4 bases at V and 4 bases at J; junction bases unmatched: 8. This CDR3 region has 15 residues. The germline V gene has CDR1 LGHDT and CDR2 YNNKEL (reference sequence). The CDR3 DNA is TGTGCCAGCAGCCGAAGTAGCGGGAGTTCTTACGAGCAGTACTTC. Translating gives CASSRSSGSSYEQYF.

In this sample, this clonotype turned up a few times. The rearrangement joins TRBV12-3 or TRBV12-4 to TRBJ2-1; D not certain. The V end lost 6 bases, the J end lost 5 bases, and 17 bases lay between the germline ends. The CDR3 has 15 residues. The CDR3 loop is CASRLSRILDNEQFF. The CDR3 nucleotides are TGTGCCAGCAGACTAAGCCGAATTTTAGACAATGAGCAGTTCTTC.

This clonotype was seen a handful of times. This chain joins TRBV20-1 and TRBJ2-7, with a possible D match to TRBD1 (5 bases). Per germline, CDR1 DFQATT and CDR2 SNEGSKA (reference sequence). V was cut by 6 bases and J by 3 bases, with 18 bases left in between. The CDR3 has 14 amino acids. This CDR3 is CSAPRNRGLYEQYF. As DNA, the CDR3 is TGCAGTGCCCCACGGAATAGGGGCCTCTACGAGCAGTACTTC.

The chain joins TRBV25-1 to TRBJ1-2; 8 bases align to TRBD1. The CDR3 spans 12 residues. The germline gives CDR1 MGHDK, CDR2 SYGVNS. V dropped 4 bases and J dropped 8; count of bases not matched to a gene: 3. The CDR3: CASSVTGGGYTF. CDR3 sequence (DNA): TGTGCCAGCAGTGTCACAGGGGGAGGCTACACCTTC.

The chain employs TRBV30 and TRBJ2-5; 11 nucleotides match TRBD2. The CDR3 has 16 amino acids. V shed 2 bases and J 2 bases; nucleotides not matched to a gene: 7. Germline V gene data show CDR1 as GTSNPN and CDR2 as SVGIG (reference sequence). DNA of the CDR3: TGTGCCTGGAGTTACCCGGGACTAGCGGAACAAGAGACCCAGTACTTC. Encoded protein: CAWSYPGLAEQETQYF.

This clonotype was counted many times. This chain connects TRBV7-9 to TRBJ1-1; D ambiguous. Looked up from germline, CDR1 is SEHNR and CDR2 is FQNEAQ (reference sequence). The CDR3 has 13 amino acids. V gave up 2 bases and J gave up 4 bases, with 8 bases separating them. The CDR3 DNA sequence: TGTGCCAGCAGCTTAAATACGGTCACTGAAGCTTTCTTT. Its protein is CASSLNTVTEAFF. Full variable domain (outside the CDR3, taken from reference TRBV7-9 and TRBJ1-1): DTGVSQNPRHKITKRGQNVTFRCDPISEHNRLYWYRQTLGQGPEFLTYFQNEAQLEKSRLLSDRFSAERPKGSFSTLEIQRTEQGDSAMYLCASSLNTVTEAFFGQGTRLTVV.

This clonotype was recorded at least ten times. The chain has TRBV2 and TRBJ2-7, with D perhaps TRBD1 (5 bases). CDR1 SNHLY and CDR2 FYNNEI come from the germline V gene. The CDR3 consists of 15 residues. The V and J ends lost 4 bases and 0 bases respectively, with 13 bases between them. The DNA for the CDR3 is TGTGCCAGCAGTGCCTCGTGGACACTCTCCTACGAGCAGTACTTC. Translation gives CASSASWTLSYEQYF.

This clonotype was seen ten or more times. The chain recombines TRBV5-1 with TRBJ2-7; D is uncertain. Germline CDR1 and CDR2: SGHRS and YFSETQ. The CDR3 has 14 amino acids. V lost 3 bases and J 2 bases, leaving 12 bases between the germline ends. DNA of the CDR3: TGCGCCAGCAGCTCACCGGGCCCAACCTACGAGCAGTACTTC. Its translation: CASSSPGPTYEQYF.

A few counts support this clonotype. The chain employs TRBV15 and TRBJ2-5; D possibly corresponds to TRBD2 (5 bases). Per the germline V gene, CDR1 is LNHNV and CDR2 is YYDKDF (reference sequence). Between the trimmed V and J ends, which lost 0 bases and 4 bases, there was a span of 15 bases. The CDR3 runs to 16 residues. The chain's CDR3 is CATSRDRSGGGETQYF. CDR3 in DNA: TGTGCCACCAGCAGAGATAGGAGCGGCGGCGGAGAGACCCAGTACTTC. Filled out from reference TRBV15 and TRBJ2-5, the complete variable domain reads DAMVIQNPRYQVTQFGKPVTLSCSQTLNHNVMYWYQQKSSQAPKLLFHYYDKDFNNEADTPDNFQSRRPNTSFCFLDIRSPGLGDTAMYLCATSRDRSGGGETQYFGPGTRLLVL.

The rearrangement joins TRBV9 to TRBJ2-2; 7 bases agree with TRBD1. This CDR3 comprises 14 residues. Germline loops: CDR1 SGDLS, CDR2 YYNGEE. V lost 3 bases and J lost 4; bases outside the gene matches: 3. This chain's CDR3 is CASSGQGATGELFF. The CDR3 DNA sequence: TGTGCCAGCAGCGGACAGGGAGCCACCGGGGAGCTGTTTTTT.

The chain links TRBV11-2 to TRBJ2-1; the match to TRBD2 covers 8 bases. The germline V gene has CDR1 SGHAT and CDR2 FQNNGV. The junction had 3 bases not matched to a gene; V was cut back by 2 bases and J by 6 bases. This CDR3 contains 14 residues. The CDR3 reads CASSLNLAGNEQFF. The DNA of the CDR3 is TGTGCCAGCAGCTTAAACCTAGCGGGCAATGAGCAGTTCTTC.

This clonotype was observed a handful of times. The chain couples TRBV18 to TRBJ2-3, with unresolved D. Trimming took off 0 bases at V and 6 bases at J, with 13 bases between the two ends. The germline V gene has CDR1 KGHSH and CDR2 LQKENI. The CDR3 has 15 amino acids. In DNA, the CDR3 is TGTGCCAGCTCACCACCTCTGGGTAGTTCGGATACGCAGTATTTT. This sequence encodes CASSPPLGSSDTQYF.

The chain couples TRBV5-8 to TRBJ1-5; 7 positions match TRBD1. CDR1 is SGHTS, CDR2 YDEGEE, per germline. Trimming cost V 6 bases and J 2 bases; bases outside gene matches: 11. The CDR3 covers 16 residues. CDR3 sequence reads: CASTSGQRDGNQPQHF. The CDR3 DNA follows: TGTGCCAGCACCTCGGGACAGCGCGATGGCAATCAGCCCCAGCATTTT.

At least ten counts were recorded for this clonotype. The V call is TRBV6-2 or TRBV6-3, the J call TRBJ2-1, with 11 bases fitting TRBD2. There are 15 residues in the CDR3. With 4 bases clipped from V and 8 bases from J, the junction kept 7 bases outside the gene matches. Per the germline V gene, CDR1 is MNHEY and CDR2 is SVGEGT. The CDR3 DNA reads as TGTGCCAGCAGTTTTAGCGGGAGGGCCGAGGATGAGCAGTTCTTC. Translation: CASSFSGRAEDEQFF.

This clonotype was recorded at least ten times. The CDR3 sequence is CASSLSGGTVSNQPQHF. The CDR3 DNA is TGTGCCAGCAGTTTATCGGGGGGGACGGTCAGCAATCAGCCCCAGCATTTT. This chain joins TRBV27 and TRBJ1-5, with D maybe TRBD1 (5 bases). The V end was cut by 0 bases, the J end by 1 base, with 13 bases between. The length of the CDR3 is 17 residues. Germline CDR1 reads MNHEY; CDR2 reads SMNVEV (reference sequence).